The source of this TCR beta chain is a study of blood T cells in healthy people across ages (dated by TCRdb to between 2015 and 2016). With respect to the entire study: In model experiments, template switching captured about one uniquely barcoded TCR beta cDNA molecule for every two T cells. Using the same blood draw, the study looked at two additional independent replicas of 1 million unique cDNA reads for two donors, one aged 18 to 30 and the other aged 80 or older. Age-related changes in TCR beta repertoire diversity were measured in the study by deep sequencing normalized with unique cDNA molecular identifiers. Donors were grouped into four age groups: young (average approximately 15 years), middle-aged (under 40), aged (62) and long-lived (just over 80). Study-wide findings and limitations: Because the CMV infection status of the donors was unknown, age-related changes in expanded clonotypes may potentially have been confounded. As age increased, observed TCR beta diversity per million T cells dropped in a roughly linear way, and a significant reduction was already evident by age approximately 40. A strong correlation was found between observed TCR beta diversity and the percentage of naive T cells measured by flow cytometry. Bulk unsorted PBMC profiling prevented conclusive comparison of naive and antigen-experienced compartments. Compared with the aged group, the long-lived group had more naive CD4+ T cells, fewer expanded clones and increased TCR diversity, a pattern suggesting age selection. Estimates of total diversity based on one million sequenced T cells were regarded as lower bounds and as underestimates.

To note about this clonotype: Its antigen is unknown. Base quality data are lacking; no much larger clone is found one base away.

Donors were 39 systemically healthy Caucasian individuals from Russia aged 6 to 90 years. Ten milliliters of peripheral blood were drawn from each donor into EDTA-treated Vacutainer tubes. Ficoll-Paque density-gradient centrifugation was used to isolate PBMCs, with at least 6 million obtained per sample. Trizol reagent was used to extract total RNA from PBMCs, with at least 6 micrograms per sample. The percentages of naive CD45RAhigh/CD27high T cells were determined by flow cytometry on a PBMC aliquot from every donor. The protocol used for the library was 5' RACE. The listed sequencing device is Illumina HiSeq 2500. A second PCR of about 7 to 12 cycles was run with a J-beta primer mix and a sample-barcoded 5' primer. A unique molecular identifier was introduced onto each TCR beta cDNA molecule by a template-switch 5' adaptor carrying 12 random nucleotides. At least 3 million CDR3-containing paired-end reads were obtained from each sample. The Mint cDNA synthesis kit, primed by a TRBC-specific oligonucleotide, was used to synthesize first-strand cDNA from all RNA. After uracil-DNA glycosylase treatment, a first 18-cycle PCR used universal primers M1SS and BC2_uni_R on all cDNA. As for the authors' bioinformatics: Each sample was normalized by randomly selecting 1 million high-quality reads, each carrying a distinct molecular identifier. Reads sharing molecular identifiers were discarded rather than binned into consensus sequences. MiTCR, set to a Q25 quality threshold and the strictest error-elimination algorithm, was used for CDR3 identification, clonotype clustering and error correction. A nonparametric unseen species model using Euler transformation provided a lower-bound estimate of total TCR beta diversity. Through fastp at Q25 and MiXCR, TCRdb rebuilt clones from the public reads, retaining in-frame beta chains. Every distinct CDR3 protein forms one entry, paired with its most common genes and DNA. The V and J calls follow TCRdb's processing rather than the paper's. This sample holds hundreds of thousands of distinct CDR3 sequences; around 25% were observed only once. Jointly, the top ten make up around 9.2% of the sample.

Relative to germline, V is 4 bases shorter and J is 13 bases shorter, with 19 bases between their ends. The germline V gene (reference sequence) sets CDR1 to LNHDA and CDR2 to SQIVND. From the cysteine up to the phenylalanine, the CDR3 has a length of 14 residues. Only CDR3 DNA remains: 42 bases, in frame from the first base. The data also belong to a second study, concerning T cells of mothers and their children. The second source states: The donors were nine systemically healthy Caucasian individuals, made up of three mothers and their six children. cDNA synthesis consumed the entire amount of extracted RNA, loaded at approximately 1.6 ug RNA in each 15 ul reaction. In the second PCR, the M1S primer introduced both the sample barcodes and 2-4 random nucleotides. Each mother yielded over 10 million TCR beta CDR3 reads and each child roughly 2.9 million reads. Thymic selection shapes the output of TCR recombination in a similar way in related and unrelated pairs, and inherited differences have a minor effect. Normalized repertoire overlap in related mother-child pairs was always slightly higher than in unrelated mother-child pairs, but the difference was never significant. With a sensitivity of about 100 clones per million clonotypes, no persistent microchimeric T cell clones were detected. Deep NGS was used in the study to compare the TCR beta repertoires of mothers and children and to look for features that separate related mother-child pairs from unrelated individuals. On average, the children were approximately 11 +/- 4 years old, while the mothers were 40 +/- 4 years old. After adapters were ligated using NEBNext reagents, the libraries underwent 100+100 nt paired-end sequencing on an Illumina HiSeq 2000. Mother and child libraries were prepared a month apart and sequenced in separate runs to prevent cross-contamination. For each donor, somewhere between roughly 500,000 and 2,100,000 distinct TCR beta clonotypes were identified. Naive TCR beta clonotypes were estimated from low-frequency clonotypes matched to each donor's FACS-determined naive share, without sorting.

Sequencing used blood. This receptor chain uses TRBV19 and TRBJ2-2; TRBD2 is perhaps the D gene, given 6 matching bases. The receptor's source is a boy younger than 18 in good health. The CDR3 region reads CASSTGRDFGGLFF. The nucleotide sequence is given as TGTGCCAGTAGTACGGGCAGGGACTTTGGAGGGCTGTTTTTT.